The 32 T cell receptor beta chains below come from one sample, sequenced in a study of blood T cell repertoires in COVID-19. The repertoire was sequenced with immunoSEQ multiplex PCR; TCRdb's copy has only in-frame clones and lacks some. The sample records over 250,000 clones, about nine tenths being singletons. The specimen sequenced was peripheral blood. These receptors were obtained from a man aged 35 to 55 who had recovered from COVID-19.

The rearrangement joins TRBV15 to TRBJ2-7, with D possibly TRBD1 on 6 matching bases. Germline V gene data show CDR1 as LNHNV and CDR2 as YYDKDF (reference sequence). With 0 bases removed from V and 0 bases from J, the gap between germline ends came to 9 bases. This CDR3 has 15 residues. For the CDR3, the DNA is TGTGCCACCAGCAGAGAACAGGGATACTCCTACGAGCAGTACTTC. Its protein is CATSREQGYSYEQYF. The full variable domain, its missing parts supplied by reference TRBV15 and TRBJ2-7, is DAMVIQNPRYQVTQFGKPVTLSCSQTLNHNVMYWYQQKSSQAPKLLFHYYDKDFNNEADTPDNFQSRRPNTSFCFLDIRSPGLGDTAMYLCATSREQGYSYEQYFGPGTRLTVT.

The J gene is TRBJ2-7, the V gene TRBV7-9; TRBD1 matches at 12 bases. This CDR3 has 15 residues. From germline, CDR1 is SEHNR and CDR2 FQNEAQ (reference sequence). The V segment lost 1 base and the J segment 6 bases; nucleotides outside the gene matches: 4. CDR3 sequence reads: CASSLERDRGPEQYF. CDR3 nucleotides: TGTGCCAGCAGCTTAGAACGGGACAGGGGGCCCGAGCAGTACTTC.

J is TRBJ2-7 and V is TRBV21-1; the DNA was not compared with TRBD1, the D call given in the table. TRBV21-1 is marked as a pseudogene. The length of the CDR3 is 15 residues. The CDR3 region is CASSGTPNPSYEQYF. The DNA of the CDR3 is TGTGCCAGCAGTGGGACACCGAACCCCTCCTACGAGCAGTACTTC.

This clone was recorded once. The rearrangement joins TRBV6-5 to TRBJ2-2, with TRBD2 as a possible D gene (5 bases). This CDR3 is built from 15 residues. With 5 bases removed from V and 5 bases from J, the gap between germline ends came to 15 bases. The germline gives CDR1 MNHEY, CDR2 SVGAGI. The CDR3, as DNA: TGTGCCAGCAGTAGGGAGAGTATAGGGACCGGGGAGCTGTTTTTT. It yields the protein CASSRESIGTGELFF.

The chain combines TRBV25-1 with TRBJ2-2; possible D gene TRBD1, 5 bases. Germline CDR1 and CDR2: MGHDK and SYGVNS. V gave up 4 bases and J gave up 0 bases, with 18 bases separating them. This CDR3 is built from 18 residues. The CDR3 nucleotides read TGTGCCAGCAGTGCCCCAAGGAAGGGGATACCGAACACCGGGGAGCTGTTTTTT. It codes for CASSAPRKGIPNTGELFF.

The CDR3 DNA follows: TGCAGCGTTATGGACAGGTCGACCGGGGAGCTGTTTTTT. As protein: CSVMDRSTGELFF. The chain uses TRBV29-1 and TRBJ2-2, with 7 positions matching TRBD1. With V trimmed by 5 bases and J by 5 bases, 5 bases remained unmatched. CDR1 is SQVTM, CDR2 ANQGSEA, per germline. CDR3 length: 13 amino acids.

This chain links TRBV5-4 with TRBJ2-2; 7 bases map to TRBD2. From germline, CDR1 is SGHNT and CDR2 YYREEE (reference sequence). Trimming at V came to 0 bases and at J to 0 bases, leaving 5 bases not matched to a gene. This CDR3 is 17 amino acids long. The DNA for the CDR3 is TGTGCCAGCAGCTTGGGCCCTAGCGGCGCGAACACCGGGGAGCTGTTTTTT. It specifies CASSLGPSGANTGELFF.

The genes are TRBV19 and TRBJ1-3; 7 nucleotides align to TRBD1. Germline CDR1 reads LNHDA; CDR2 reads SQIVND (reference sequence). J lost 0 bases, V lost 5 bases, and 4 bases had no gene match. The CDR3 loop spans 15 amino acids. CDR3 bases: TGTGCCAGTAGTGTACAGGGGATCTCTGGAAACACCATATATTTT. Its translation is CASSVQGISGNTIYF.

The rearrangement joins TRBV6-6 to TRBJ1-2; TRBD1 matches at 7 bases. The CDR3 has 13 residues. Germline lookup yields CDR1 MNHNY and CDR2 SVGAGI (reference sequence). V was pared by 7 bases and J by 5 bases, with 7 bases of the junction left unmatched. The CDR3 nucleotides are TGTGCCAGCACCGAGACAGGGCAGTATGGCTACACCTTC. It encodes CASTETGQYGYTF.

The gene calls are TRBV27 and TRBJ2-3, with 7 bases matching TRBD1. Germline V gives CDR1 MNHEY, CDR2 SMNVEV (reference sequence). The J segment lost 7 bases and the V segment lost 8 bases, leaving 24 bases of the junction unmatched. CDR3 size: 18 residues. The CDR3 sequence is CASVRLTGAPQEKNTQYF. The CDR3 DNA reads TGTGCCAGCGTTCGGCTCACAGGGGCCCCGCAGGAAAAGAATACGCAGTATTTT.

V usage is TRBV18 and J usage is TRBJ2-7; D unclear. Germline V CDR1 and CDR2: KGHSH, LQKENI. The CDR3 contains 13 residues. The V and J ends lost 2 bases and 1 base respectively, with 6 bases between them. Here the CDR3 reads CASSPAASYEQYF. The CDR3, as DNA: TGTGCCAGCTCACCAGCCGCGTCCTACGAGCAGTACTTC.

CDR3 residues: CASTQREGRDEQFF. The CDR3 DNA reads TGTGCCAGCACCCAGCGGGAGGGCCGAGATGAGCAGTTCTTC. The J gene is TRBJ2-1, the V gene TRBV6-5; 10 nucleotides match TRBD2. The V gene end was trimmed by 7 bases and the J gene end by 8 bases; junction bases not matched to a gene: 8. From germline, CDR1 is MNHEY and CDR2 SVGAGI. The CDR3 has 14 amino acids.

The V and J genes are TRBV23-1 and TRBJ2-5; 14 positions match TRBD2. TRBV23-1 is given ORF status, its function remaining uncertain. V was pared by 6 bases and J by 2 bases, with 5 bases of the junction left unmatched. The CDR3 length is 16 residues. This chain's CDR3 is CASRGGLAGEQETQYF. In DNA form, the CDR3 reads TGCGCCAGCAGGGGGGGACTAGCGGGGGAACAAGAGACCCAGTACTTC.

The chain combines TRBV7-7 with TRBJ2-7; D call uncertain. Trimming shortened V by 4 bases and J by 0 bases, and 13 bases separated the two germline ends. CDR1 is SSHAT, CDR2 FNYEAQ, per germline (reference sequence). This CDR3 is built from 15 residues. The CDR3 loop is CASSSGPSGSYEQYF. The CDR3 nucleotides are TGTGCCAGCAGCTCCGGCCCGTCAGGCTCCTACGAGCAGTACTTC.

The J gene is TRBJ2-2, the V gene TRBV18; perhaps TRBD2 as D (6 bases). Germline loops: CDR1 KGHSH, CDR2 LQKENI. Trimming shortened V by 0 bases and J by 4 bases, and 12 bases separated the two germline ends. The CDR3 totals 16 residues. CDR3 in DNA: TGTGCCAGCTCACCACCGGAGCGGAGGGTCACCGGGGAGCTGTTTTTT. It is translated as CASSPPERRVTGELFF. The full variable domain, completed using reference TRBV18 and TRBJ2-2, is NAGVMQNPRHLVRRRGQEARLRCSPMKGHSHVYWYRQLPEEGLKFMVYLQKENIIDESGMPKERFSAEFPKEGPSILRIQQVVRGDSAAYFCASSPPERRVTGELFFGEGSRLTVL.

V is TRBV11-2 and J is TRBJ2-1; the D is unclear. With 2 bases removed from V and 4 bases from J, the gap between germline ends came to 15 bases. The germline gives CDR1 SGHAT, CDR2 FQNNGV. CDR3 length: 16 amino acids. The CDR3 is CASSLNPGHSYNEQFF. CDR3 nucleotide sequence: TGTGCCAGCAGCTTAAACCCGGGTCACTCTTACAATGAGCAGTTCTTC.

This clone was observed a single time. CDR3 nucleotide sequence: TGTGCCAGCAGTGAAGTGGACAGGGGGTTCCATGGCTACACCTTC. Its translation is CASSEVDRGFHGYTF. The rearrangement links TRBV2 to TRBJ1-2; 10 nucleotides match TRBD1. The CDR3 consists of 15 residues. CDR1 is SNHLY and CDR2 is FYNNEI in the germline V gene. Trimming cost V 1 base and J 6 bases; bases outside gene matches: 5.

V gene TRBV15 combines with J gene TRBJ2-3, with a possible D match to TRBD1 (6 bases). V was trimmed by 1 base and J by 0 bases, leaving 8 bases between them. From germline, CDR1 is LNHNV and CDR2 YYDKDF (reference sequence). This CDR3 is 15 amino acids long. The CDR3 region has the DNA TGTGCCACCAGCAGAGCACAGGGAAGCACAGATACGCAGTATTTT. Translation: CATSRAQGSTDTQYF. The whole variable domain, remainder taken from reference TRBV15 and TRBJ2-3, is DAMVIQNPRYQVTQFGKPVTLSCSQTLNHNVMYWYQQKSSQAPKLLFHYYDKDFNNEADTPDNFQSRRPNTSFCFLDIRSPGLGDTAMYLCATSRAQGSTDTQYFGPGTRLTVL.

This clone was detected once. The chain links TRBV10-1 to TRBJ2-2; the match to TRBD1 covers 8 bases. The germline gives CDR1 WNHNN, CDR2 SYGVQD (reference sequence). This CDR3 is built from 15 residues. V was clipped by 2 bases and J by 7 bases; unmatched bases: 6. The CDR3 nucleotides read TGCGCCAGCAGTGAGCGGACAGGGTCGAACGGGGAGCTGTTTTTT. Translation gives CASSERTGSNGELFF.

About this clone: Being one base from a much bigger clone, this may be a read error. The gene calls are TRBV7-2 and TRBJ2-1; D remains unclear. The CDR3 runs to 12 residues. Per the germline V gene, CDR1 is SGHTA and CDR2 is FQGNSA. Trimming removed 2 bases from V and 6 bases from J, with 5 bases in between. CDR3 DNA: TGTGCCAGCAGCTTACCCAGCAATGAGCAGTTCTTC. This sequence encodes CASSLPSNEQFF.

The chain couples TRBV12-3 or TRBV12-4 to TRBJ1-1, with 7 bases that match TRBD1. With V trimmed by 3 bases and J by 6 bases, 4 bases remained unmatched. The CDR3 consists of 13 residues. CDR3 in amino acids: CASSFNQGAEAFF. The DNA for the CDR3 is TGTGCCAGCAGTTTTAACCAGGGGGCTGAAGCTTTCTTT.

The sample holds one count of this clone. This chain uses TRBV6-2 or TRBV6-3 with TRBJ1-2; D may be TRBD1 (6 bases). Trimming cost V 0 bases and J 12 bases, with 14 bases left between them. The CDR3 has 13 residues. Per germline, CDR1 MNHEY and CDR2 SVGEGT. The CDR3 region is CASSYSRTAVHTF. The CDR3, as DNA: TGTGCCAGCAGTTACTCGAGGACAGCCGTTCACACCTTC.

The chain employs TRBV6-2 or TRBV6-3 and TRBJ2-4; 8 nucleotides agree with TRBD2. Looked up from germline, CDR1 is MNHEY and CDR2 is SVGEGT. V was clipped by 2 bases and J by 9 bases; unmatched bases: 6. The CDR3 consists of 14 residues. Here the CDR3 reads CASSYEAGVRIQYF. CDR3 in DNA: TGTGCCAGCAGTTACGAAGCGGGAGTTCGCATTCAGTACTTC.

The CDR3 loop reads CASRRQGARGAYEQYF. The CDR3 region has the DNA TGTGCCAGCAGGAGACAAGGGGCGAGAGGCGCCTACGAGCAGTACTTC. The V gene is TRBV2, the J gene TRBJ2-7, with TRBD1 as a possible D gene (5 bases). Germline values: CDR1 SNHLY, CDR2 FYNNEI. This CDR3 has 16 residues. V lost 6 bases, J lost 2 bases, and 20 bases lay in between.

The V call is TRBV18, the J call TRBJ1-5; D is unresolved. Germline CDR1 is KGHSH and CDR2 is LQKENI. This CDR3 comprises 14 residues. Trimming shortened V by 1 base and J by 8 bases, and 12 bases separated the two germline ends. For the CDR3, the DNA is TGTGCCAGCTCACCACGAGTGGTTACGGAGCCCCAGCATTTT. Its protein product is CASSPRVVTEPQHF. The complete variable domain, with remaining parts taken from reference TRBV18 and TRBJ1-5, reads NAGVMQNPRHLVRRRGQEARLRCSPMKGHSHVYWYRQLPEEGLKFMVYLQKENIIDESGMPKERFSAEFPKEGPSILRIQQVVRGDSAAYFCASSPRVVTEPQHFGDGTRLSIL.

This CDR3 is CATSRGVFYGYTF. CDR3 nucleotide sequence: TGTGCCACCAGCAGGGGCGTCTTCTATGGCTACACCTTC. The gene calls are TRBV15 and TRBJ1-2; D is undetermined. Germline lookup yields CDR1 LNHNV and CDR2 YYDKDF (reference sequence). The CDR3 has 13 residues. V lost 3 bases to trimming and J lost 4 bases, with 9 bases between them.

The CDR3 loop is CASSRQGAGTGNQPQHF. CDR3 DNA: TGTGCCAGCAGCCGGCAGGGGGCAGGGACAGGCAATCAGCCCCAGCATTTT. The chain uses TRBV5-6 and TRBJ1-5, with 8 bases identical to TRBD1. The CDR3 extends over 17 amino acids. Trimming cost V 4 bases and J 2 bases; bases outside gene matches: 11. The germline V gene encodes CDR1 SGHDT and CDR2 YYEEEE.

The chain is built from TRBV4-1 and TRBJ2-2; 11 nucleotides line up with TRBD1. J gave up 5 bases and V 3 bases, and 5 bases lay outside the gene matches. The germline gives CDR1 MGHRA, CDR2 YSYEKL. The CDR3 has 16 residues. CDR3 loop: CASSQGQGEKTGELFF. The CDR3 bases are TGCGCCAGCAGCCAGGGACAGGGGGAAAAAACCGGGGAGCTGTTTTTT.

The V call is TRBV3-1 (or the pseudogene TRBV3-2), the J call TRBJ1-2, with D unresolved. Trimming removed 0 bases from V and 6 bases from J, with 14 bases in between. Germline V gene sequence: CDR1 LGHDT, CDR2 YNNKEL (reference sequence). The CDR3 totals 15 residues. CDR3 sequence (DNA): TGTGCCAGCAGCCAAGATCATCCCCAGAGGCATGGCTACACCTTC. Translation gives CASSQDHPQRHGYTF.

This clone showed up just a few times. V and J are TRBV18 and TRBJ2-7, with 8 bases lining up with TRBD2. This CDR3 has 13 amino acids. V lost 3 bases, J lost 4 bases, and 2 bases stayed unmatched. CDR1 and CDR2 (germline): KGHSH, LQKENI. The CDR3 DNA sequence: TGTGCCAGCTCACCCGGGAGGGCGTACGAGCAGTACTTC. Amino acids: CASSPGRAYEQYF.

This clone was seen only once. The chain carries TRBV19 and TRBJ2-7, with a possible D match to TRBD2 (5 bases). Germline V CDR1 and CDR2: LNHDA, SQIVND (reference sequence). CDR3 length: 14 amino acids. Trimming pared 1 base from V and 3 bases from J, leaving 10 bases between. The CDR3 bases are TGTGCCAGTAGTATAGGGAGGTTACACTACGAGCAGTACTTC. This gives the protein CASSIGRLHYEQYF.

The chain employs TRBV7-2 and TRBJ1-1; no clear D gene. Germline CDR1 reads SGHTA; CDR2 reads FQGNSA. Trimming stripped 3 bases from V and 6 bases from J, with 17 bases between. This CDR3 comprises 15 residues. CDR3 sequence (DNA): TGTGCCAGCAGCTTCACTAGTGTTGGCGTCGCTGAAGCTTTCTTT. This translates into CASSFTSVGVAEAFF.